This entry features one T cell receptor beta chain sequence. The record originates from a study of cytomegalovirus exposure and HLA in healthy donors. PCR employed 60 Vbeta and 13 Jbeta primers. Sequencing was performed with immunoSEQ multiplex PCR; in TCRdb, only in-frame clones are kept and a portion is missing. The sample lists 90,000 to 120,000 clones; under 85% were seen once. This TCR was recovered from a male donor in good health and CMV-seronegative. Sequencing input: PBMCs.

DNA for the CDR3: TGTGCCAGCAGCCAAGATCCGGGGGCCAGGGGGAGCGATGGCTACACCTTC. Translation gives CASSQDPGARGSDGYTF. The chain has TRBV4-2 and TRBJ1-2; TRBD1 matches at 7 bases. The CDR3 contains 17 residues. Per the germline V gene, CDR1 is LGHNA and CDR2 is YNFKEQ. V was pared by 0 bases and J by 6 bases, with 13 bases of the junction left unmatched.